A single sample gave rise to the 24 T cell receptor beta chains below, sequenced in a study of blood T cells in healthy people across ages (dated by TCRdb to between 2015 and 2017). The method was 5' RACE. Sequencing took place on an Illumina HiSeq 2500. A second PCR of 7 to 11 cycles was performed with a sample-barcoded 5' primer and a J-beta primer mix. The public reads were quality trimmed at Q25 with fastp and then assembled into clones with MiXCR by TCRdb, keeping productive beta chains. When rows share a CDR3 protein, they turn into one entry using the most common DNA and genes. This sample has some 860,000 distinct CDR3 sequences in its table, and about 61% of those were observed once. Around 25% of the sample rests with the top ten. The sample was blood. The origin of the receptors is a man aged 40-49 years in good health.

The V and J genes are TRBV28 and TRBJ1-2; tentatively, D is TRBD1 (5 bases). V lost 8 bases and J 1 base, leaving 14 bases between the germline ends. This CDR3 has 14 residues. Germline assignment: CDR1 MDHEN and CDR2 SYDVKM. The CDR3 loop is CASRRDVINYGYTF. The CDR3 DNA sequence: TGTGCCAGCCGACGGGACGTAATTAACTATGGCTACACCTTC.

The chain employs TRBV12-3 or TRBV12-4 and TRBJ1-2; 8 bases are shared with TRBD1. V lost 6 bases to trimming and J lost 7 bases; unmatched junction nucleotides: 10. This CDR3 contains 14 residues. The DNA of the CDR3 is TGTGCCAGCAGCCAACAGACAGGGGTTGGTGGCTACACCTTC. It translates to CASSQQTGVGGYTF.

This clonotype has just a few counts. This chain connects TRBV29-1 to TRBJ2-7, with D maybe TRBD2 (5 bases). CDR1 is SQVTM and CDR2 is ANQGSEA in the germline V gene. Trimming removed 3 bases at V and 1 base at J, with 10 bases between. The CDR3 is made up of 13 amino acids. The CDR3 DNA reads TGCAGCGTTGAGGTTACGGGGTCCTACGAGCAGTACTTC. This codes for CSVEVTGSYEQYF.

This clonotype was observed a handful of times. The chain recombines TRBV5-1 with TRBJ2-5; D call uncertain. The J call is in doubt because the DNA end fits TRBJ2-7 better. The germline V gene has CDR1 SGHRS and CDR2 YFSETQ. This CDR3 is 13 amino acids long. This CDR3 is CASSLDIWLEQYF. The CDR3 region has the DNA TGCGCCAGCAGCTTGGATATCTGGCTCGAGCAGTACTTC.

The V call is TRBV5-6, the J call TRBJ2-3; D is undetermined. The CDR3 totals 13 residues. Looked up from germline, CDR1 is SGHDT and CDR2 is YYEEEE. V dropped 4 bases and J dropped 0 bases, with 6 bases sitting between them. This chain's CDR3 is CASSPISTDTQYF. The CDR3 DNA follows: TGTGCCAGCAGCCCGATTAGCACAGATACGCAGTATTTT.

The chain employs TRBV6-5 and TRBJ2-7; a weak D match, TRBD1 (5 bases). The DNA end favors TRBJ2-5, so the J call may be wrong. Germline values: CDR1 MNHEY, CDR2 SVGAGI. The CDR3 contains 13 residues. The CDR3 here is CASRDRPLETQYF. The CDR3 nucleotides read TGTGCCAGCAGAGACAGACCCTTGGAGACCCAGTACTTC.

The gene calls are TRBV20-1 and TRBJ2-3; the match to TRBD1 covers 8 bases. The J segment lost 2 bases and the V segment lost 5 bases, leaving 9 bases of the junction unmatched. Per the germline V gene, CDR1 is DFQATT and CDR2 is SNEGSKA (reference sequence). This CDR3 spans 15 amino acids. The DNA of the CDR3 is TGCAGTGCTGAACCGGGACAGGCCCCCACAGATACGCAGTATTTT. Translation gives CSAEPGQAPTDTQYF.

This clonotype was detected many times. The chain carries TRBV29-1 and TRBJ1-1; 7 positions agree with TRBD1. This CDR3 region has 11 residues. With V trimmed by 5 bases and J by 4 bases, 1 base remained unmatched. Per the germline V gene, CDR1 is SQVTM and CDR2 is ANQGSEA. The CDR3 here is CSVYRGTEAFF. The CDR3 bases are TGCAGCGTTTACAGGGGCACTGAAGCTTTCTTT. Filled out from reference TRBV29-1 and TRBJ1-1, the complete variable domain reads SAVISQKPSRDICQRGTSLTIQCQVDSQVTMMFWYRQQPGQSLTLIATANQGSEATYESGFVIDKFPISRPNLTFSTLTVSNMSPEDSSIYLCSVYRGTEAFFGQGTRLTVV.

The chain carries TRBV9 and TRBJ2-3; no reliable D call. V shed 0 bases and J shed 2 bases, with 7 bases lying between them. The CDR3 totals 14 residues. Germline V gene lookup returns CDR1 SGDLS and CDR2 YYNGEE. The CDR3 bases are TGTGCCAGCAGCGTAGAGGCCACCACAGATACGCAGTATTTT. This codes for CASSVEATTDTQYF.

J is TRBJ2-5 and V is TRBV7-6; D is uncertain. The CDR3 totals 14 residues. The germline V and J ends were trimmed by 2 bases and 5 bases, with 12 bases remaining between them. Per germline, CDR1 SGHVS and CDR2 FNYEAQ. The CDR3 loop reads CASSLYFSSETQYF. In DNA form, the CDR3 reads TGTGCCAGCAGCTTATATTTTTCGTCGGAGACCCAGTACTTC.

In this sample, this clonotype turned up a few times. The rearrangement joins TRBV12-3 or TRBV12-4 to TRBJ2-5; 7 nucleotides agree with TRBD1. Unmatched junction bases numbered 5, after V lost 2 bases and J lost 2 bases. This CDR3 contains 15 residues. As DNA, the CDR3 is TGTGCCAGCAGTTTACGGACAGGCCCTCAAGAGACCCAGTACTTC. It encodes CASSLRTGPQETQYF.

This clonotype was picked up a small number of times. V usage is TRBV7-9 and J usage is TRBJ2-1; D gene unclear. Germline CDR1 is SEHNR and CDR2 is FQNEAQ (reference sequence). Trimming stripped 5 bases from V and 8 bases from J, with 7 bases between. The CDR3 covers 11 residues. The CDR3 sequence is CASSPPDEQFF. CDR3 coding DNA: TGTGCCAGCAGCCCCCCGGATGAGCAGTTCTTC. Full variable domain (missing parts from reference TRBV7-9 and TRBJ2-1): DTGVSQNPRHKITKRGQNVTFRCDPISEHNRLYWYRQTLGQGPEFLTYFQNEAQLEKSRLLSDRFSAERPKGSFSTLEIQRTEQGDSAMYLCASSPPDEQFFGPGTRLTVL.

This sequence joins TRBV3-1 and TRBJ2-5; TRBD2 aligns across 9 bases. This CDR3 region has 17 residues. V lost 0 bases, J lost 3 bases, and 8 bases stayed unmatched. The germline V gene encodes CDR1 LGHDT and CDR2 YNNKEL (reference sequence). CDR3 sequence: CASSQDVGGRAEETQYF. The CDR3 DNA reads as TGTGCCAGCAGCCAAGACGTCGGCGGGAGGGCCGAAGAGACCCAGTACTTC.

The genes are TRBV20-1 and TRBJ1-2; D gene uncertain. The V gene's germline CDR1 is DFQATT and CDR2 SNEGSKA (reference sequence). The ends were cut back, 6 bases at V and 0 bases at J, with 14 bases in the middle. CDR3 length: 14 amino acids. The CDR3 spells CSAQKSHTNYGYTF. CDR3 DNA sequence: TGCAGTGCCCAAAAGTCCCATACTAACTATGGCTACACCTTC.

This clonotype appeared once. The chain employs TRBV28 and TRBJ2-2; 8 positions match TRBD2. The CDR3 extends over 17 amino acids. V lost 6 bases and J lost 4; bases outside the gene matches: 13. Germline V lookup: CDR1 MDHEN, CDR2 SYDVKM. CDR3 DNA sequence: TGTGCCAGCAGGACTCTAGTAGCGGGAACAGGCACCGGGGAGCTGTTTTTT. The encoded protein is CASRTLVAGTGTGELFF.

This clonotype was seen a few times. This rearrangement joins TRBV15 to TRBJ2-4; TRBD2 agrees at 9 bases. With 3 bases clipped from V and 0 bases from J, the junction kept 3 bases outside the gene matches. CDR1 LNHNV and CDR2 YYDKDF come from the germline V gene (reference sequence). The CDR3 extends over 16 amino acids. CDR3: CATSSKREVAKNIQYF. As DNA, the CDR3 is TGTGCCACCAGCAGTAAGCGGGAGGTAGCCAAAAACATTCAGTACTTC.

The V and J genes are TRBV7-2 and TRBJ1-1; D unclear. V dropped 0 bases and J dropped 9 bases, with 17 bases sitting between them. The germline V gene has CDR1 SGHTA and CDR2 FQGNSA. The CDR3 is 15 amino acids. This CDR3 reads CASSLATGSTTKAFF. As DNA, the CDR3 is TGTGCCAGCAGCTTAGCAACTGGGAGTACAACTAAAGCTTTCTTT.

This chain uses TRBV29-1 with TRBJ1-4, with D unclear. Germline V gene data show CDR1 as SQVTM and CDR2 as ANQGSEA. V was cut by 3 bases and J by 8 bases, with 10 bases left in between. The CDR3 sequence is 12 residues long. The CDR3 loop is CSVDGLGEKLFF. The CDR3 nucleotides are TGCAGCGTTGATGGACTGGGGGAAAAACTGTTTTTT.

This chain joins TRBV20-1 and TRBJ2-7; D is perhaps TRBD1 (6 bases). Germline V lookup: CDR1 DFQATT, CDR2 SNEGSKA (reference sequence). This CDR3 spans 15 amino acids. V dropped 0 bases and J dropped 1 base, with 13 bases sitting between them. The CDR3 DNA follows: TGCAGTGCTAGAGAGCGGGTCGGGACATCCTACGAGCAGTACTTC. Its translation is CSARERVGTSYEQYF.

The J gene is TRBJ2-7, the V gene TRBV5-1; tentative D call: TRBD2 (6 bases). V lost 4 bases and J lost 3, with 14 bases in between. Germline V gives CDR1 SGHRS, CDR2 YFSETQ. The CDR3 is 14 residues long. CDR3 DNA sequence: TGCGCCAGCAGCCGGGAGACAGTCCTCTACGAGCAGTACTTC. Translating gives CASSRETVLYEQYF. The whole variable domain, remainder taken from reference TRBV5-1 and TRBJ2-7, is KAGVTQTPRYLIKTRGQQVTLSCSPISGHRSVSWYQQTPGQGLQFLFEYFSETQRNKGNFPGRFSGRQFSNSRSEMNVSTLELGDSALYLCASSRETVLYEQYFGPGTRLTVT.

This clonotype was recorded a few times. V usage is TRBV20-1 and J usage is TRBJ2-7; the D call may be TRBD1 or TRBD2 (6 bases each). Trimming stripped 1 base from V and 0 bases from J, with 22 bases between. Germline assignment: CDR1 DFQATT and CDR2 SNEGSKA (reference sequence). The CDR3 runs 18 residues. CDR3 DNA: TGCAGTGCTAGAGTACGGGGGCCCTTCGGCGGGATCTCCTACGAGCAGTACTTC. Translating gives CSARVRGPFGGISYEQYF.

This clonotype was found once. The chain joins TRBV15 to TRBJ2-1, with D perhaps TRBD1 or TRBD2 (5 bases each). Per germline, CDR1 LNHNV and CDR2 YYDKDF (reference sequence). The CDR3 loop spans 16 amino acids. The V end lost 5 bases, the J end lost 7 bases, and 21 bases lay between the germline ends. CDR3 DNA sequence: TGTGCCACCAGCTGGGCGGTTGGGGCGGGTGAGAATGAGCAGTTCTTC. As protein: CATSWAVGAGENEQFF. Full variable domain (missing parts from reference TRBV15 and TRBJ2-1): DAMVIQNPRYQVTQFGKPVTLSCSQTLNHNVMYWYQQKSSQAPKLLFHYYDKDFNNEADTPDNFQSRRPNTSFCFLDIRSPGLGDTAMYLCATSWAVGAGENEQFFGPGTRLTVL.

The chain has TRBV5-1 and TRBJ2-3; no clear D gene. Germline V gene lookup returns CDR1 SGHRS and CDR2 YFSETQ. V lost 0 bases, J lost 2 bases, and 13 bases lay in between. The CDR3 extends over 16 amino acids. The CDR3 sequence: CASSLADTPTTDTQYF. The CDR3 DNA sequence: TGCGCCAGCAGCTTGGCCGACACTCCTACCACAGATACGCAGTATTTT.

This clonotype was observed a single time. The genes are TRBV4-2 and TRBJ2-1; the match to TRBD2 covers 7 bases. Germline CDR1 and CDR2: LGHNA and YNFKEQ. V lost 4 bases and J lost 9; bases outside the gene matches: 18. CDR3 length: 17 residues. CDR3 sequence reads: CASSPNPDGGGRSEQFF. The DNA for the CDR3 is TGTGCCAGCAGCCCTAACCCCGATGGCGGGGGTAGATCTGAGCAGTTCTTC.